A single sample is the source of the 27 T cell receptor beta chains below, sequenced in a study of CD8+ T cells in alopecia areata. Investigators isolated RNA and reverse transcribed it into cDNA to act as the sequencing template. Assay: immunoSEQ multiplex PCR; the TCRdb copy retains only in-frame clones and omits some. The repertoire includes 80,000 to 100,000 clones, 35% to 50% of them detected once, and 0.6% to 0.85% sits in the top ten. Sequenced sample: CD4+ T cells sorted from blood. The receptor source for this set is a human donor with alopecia areata.

This chain connects TRBV11-3 to TRBJ1-1; no clear D gene. The CDR3 length is 14 residues. V lost 3 bases to trimming and J lost 3 bases, with 11 bases between them. Germline loops: CDR1 SGHNT, CDR2 YENEEA. The CDR3 DNA is TGTGCCAGCAGCTTTAGTGTTGGGGACACTGAAGCTTTCTTT. This translates into CASSFSVGDTEAFF. Full variable domain (outside the CDR3, taken from reference TRBV11-3 and TRBJ1-1): EAGVVQSPRYKIIEKKQPVAFWCNPISGHNTLYWYLQNLGQGPELLIRYENEEAVDDSQLPKDRFSAERLKGVDSTLKIQPAELGDSAVYLCASSFSVGDTEAFFGQGTRLTVV.

This clone has only a few counts. The genes are TRBV29-1 and TRBJ2-7; TRBD2 matches 10 bases. J lost 2 bases, V lost 2 bases, and 6 bases had no gene match. The CDR3 runs 15 residues. CDR1 is SQVTM and CDR2 is ANQGSEA in the germline V gene. The DNA for the CDR3 is TGCAGCGTTGAATCTGGCCTAGCGGGAGCCTACGAGCAGTACTTC. As protein: CSVESGLAGAYEQYF.

The chain is built from TRBV15 and TRBJ2-3; TRBD1 or TRBD2 may be the D gene (6 bases each). The CDR3 spans 16 residues. The V gene's germline CDR1 is LNHNV and CDR2 YYDKDF (reference sequence). V was clipped by 0 bases and J by 0 bases, with 10 bases between them. In nucleotides, the CDR3 is TGTGCCACCAGCAGAGATGGGGGGCTGAGCACAGATACGCAGTATTTT. This codes for CATSRDGGLSTDTQYF.

CDR3 sequence (DNA): TGCAGCGCTAACCCTAGCGGGCAAGAGACCCAGTACTTC. Protein product: CSANPSGQETQYF. This chain links TRBV29-1 with TRBJ2-5; 8 bases map to TRBD2. This CDR3 has 13 amino acids. Trimming at V came to 7 bases and at J to 2 bases, leaving 6 bases not matched to a gene. CDR1 is SQVTM, CDR2 ANQGSEA, per germline.

This rearrangement joins TRBV30 to TRBJ1-2; no clear D. Looked up from germline, CDR1 is GTSNPN and CDR2 is SVGIG (reference sequence). CDR3 length: 12 residues. The V gene lost 2 bases and the J gene lost 3 bases, with 7 bases spanning the gap. This chain's CDR3 is CAWSPQDYGYTF. CDR3 nucleotide sequence: TGTGCCTGGAGTCCCCAGGACTATGGCTACACCTTC.

V usage is TRBV14 and J usage is TRBJ2-1; D is possibly TRBD1 (5 bases). Germline CDR1 SGHDN, CDR2 FVKESK. The CDR3 totals 13 residues. The V end was cut by 0 bases, the J end by 8 bases, with 8 bases between. The CDR3 region has the DNA TGTGCCAGCAGCCAAGATCAGGGATATGAGCAGTTCTTC. Its protein is CASSQDQGYEQFF.

The V call is TRBV29-1, the J call TRBJ2-3, with a weak D call TRBD1 (6 bases). V was pared by 4 bases and J by 8 bases, with 16 bases between. Germline lookup yields CDR1 SQVTM and CDR2 ANQGSEA. The CDR3 contains 13 residues. The CDR3, as DNA: TGCAGCGTTGCGGGCAGGGGTTTTCTTACGCAGTATTTT. The encoded protein is CSVAGRGFLTQYF.

This clone showed up just a few times. This chain connects TRBV21-1 to TRBJ2-7; the DNA was not compared with TRBD1, the D call given in the table. TRBV21-1 is flagged as a pseudogene. The CDR3 spans 15 residues. The CDR3 is CASSFNLGTAYEQYF. CDR3 DNA: TGTGCCAGCAGCTTTAACCTCGGGACAGCCTACGAGCAGTACTTC.

This sequence joins TRBV6-5 and TRBJ2-4; TRBD1 agrees at 10 bases. Germline V CDR1 and CDR2: MNHEY, SVGAGI. This CDR3 has 14 amino acids. Unmatched junction bases numbered 4, after V lost 6 bases and J lost 5 bases. The CDR3 here is CASRTTGGQNIQYF. CDR3 nucleotides: TGTGCCAGCAGGACGACAGGGGGCCAAAACATTCAGTACTTC.

This chain links TRBV5-6 with TRBJ1-1; D perhaps matches TRBD1 (6 bases). CDR3 length: 14 amino acids. Germline V lookup: CDR1 SGHDT, CDR2 YYEEEE. Trimming removed 4 bases from V and 1 base from J, with 11 bases in between. CDR3 amino acids: CASSPDRRNTEAFF. The CDR3 DNA reads TGTGCCAGCAGCCCGGACAGAAGGAACACTGAAGCTTTCTTT.

This chain joins TRBV9 and TRBJ2-3; unclear D gene. Germline CDR1 reads SGDLS; CDR2 reads YYNGEE. The CDR3 covers 12 residues. V gave up 4 bases and J gave up 7 bases, with 10 bases separating them. The CDR3 sequence is CASSPASNTQYF. In nucleotides, the CDR3 is TGTGCCAGCAGCCCGGCTTCCAATACGCAGTATTTT.

This rearrangement joins TRBV30 to TRBJ2-6; weak D call: TRBD1 (5 bases). The CDR3 spans 14 residues. V shed 4 bases and J shed 3 bases, with 10 bases lying between them. Germline V gene data show CDR1 as GTSNPN and CDR2 as SVGIG (reference sequence). As DNA, the CDR3 is TGTGCCTGGACCAGGGCGCGTGGGGCCAACGTCCTGACTTTC. It encodes CAWTRARGANVLTF.

The chain uses TRBV11-2 and TRBJ2-7, with D hard to call. The CDR3 has 12 residues. Germline V lookup: CDR1 SGHAT, CDR2 FQNNGV. V was pared by 6 bases and J by 3 bases, with 9 bases between. The CDR3 region has the DNA TGTGCCAGCAGATCTATGAACTACGAGCAGTACTTC. Protein product: CASRSMNYEQYF.

The genes are TRBV29-1 and TRBJ2-7; no definite D call. The CDR3 has 12 residues. V was trimmed by 6 bases and J by 5 bases, leaving 14 bases between them. Looked up from germline, CDR1 is SQVTM and CDR2 is ANQGSEA. CDR3 nucleotide sequence: TGCAGCGTAATCAGACGTGCCAACGAGCAGTACTTC. Translating it yields CSVIRRANEQYF.

This clone was seen only once. The chain combines TRBV2 with TRBJ1-6; no clear D gene. Germline values: CDR1 SNHLY, CDR2 FYNNEI. The CDR3 covers 11 residues. V was trimmed by 4 bases and J by 8 bases, leaving 3 bases between them. The CDR3 protein is CASSVDSPLHF. As DNA, the CDR3 is TGTGCCAGCAGTGTCGATTCACCCCTCCACTTT.

This chain uses TRBV30 with TRBJ1-1; 9 bases fit TRBD1. There are 20 residues in the CDR3. Looked up from germline, CDR1 is GTSNPN and CDR2 is SVGIG (reference sequence). With V trimmed by 2 bases and J by 4 bases, 23 bases remained unmatched. The CDR3 DNA sequence: TGTGCCTGGAGTCCAAACCCAGTTCTAGGGACAGGGTTTGCGGGCACTGAAGCTTTCTTT. Protein product: CAWSPNPVLGTGFAGTEAFF.

V gene TRBV30 combines with J gene TRBJ1-1, with D possibly matching TRBD1 (5 bases). Trimming pared 4 bases from V and 0 bases from J, leaving 6 bases between. The CDR3 length is 12 residues. Germline assignment: CDR1 GTSNPN and CDR2 SVGIG (reference sequence). The CDR3 DNA sequence: TGTGCCTGGAACAGGATGAACACTGAAGCTTTCTTT. Its protein product is CAWNRMNTEAFF.

This clone was counted a single time. This chain joins TRBV18 and TRBJ2-3; no clear D. The CDR3 is 14 residues long. Trimming pared 6 bases from V and 5 bases from J, leaving 15 bases between. CDR1 is KGHSH, CDR2 LQKENI, per germline. CDR3 in amino acids: CASSPKNYGDTQYF. The DNA of the CDR3 is TGTGCCAGCTCTCCAAAAAACTACGGAGATACGCAGTATTTT.

This clone was counted a few times. This chain links TRBV29-1 with TRBJ1-2; TRBD1 aligns across 8 bases. Trimming at V came to 7 bases and at J to 6 bases, leaving 4 bases not matched to a gene. The CDR3 extends over 11 amino acids. In germline, CDR1 is SQVTM, CDR2 ANQGSEA. The CDR3 sequence is CSGGQDNGYTF. CDR3 nucleotides: TGCAGCGGGGGACAGGATAATGGCTACACCTTC. The whole variable domain, remainder taken from reference TRBV29-1 and TRBJ1-2, is SAVISQKPSRDICQRGTSLTIQCQVDSQVTMMFWYRQQPGQSLTLIATANQGSEATYESGFVIDKFPISRPNLTFSTLTVSNMSPEDSSIYLCSGGQDNGYTFGSGTRLTVV.

DNA of the CDR3: TGTGCCAGGAGGGGGGCCCAAGAGACCCAGTACTTC. It specifies CARRGAQETQYF. J is TRBJ2-5 and V is TRBV28; D could derive from TRBD1 or TRBD2 (6 bases each). This CDR3 comprises 12 residues. V was trimmed by 9 bases and J by 1 base, leaving 9 bases between them. CDR1 is MDHEN and CDR2 is SYDVKM in the germline V gene. The whole variable domain, remainder taken from reference TRBV28 and TRBJ2-5, is DVKVTQSSRYLVKRTGEKVFLECVQDMDHENMFWYRQDPGLGLRLIYFSYDVKMKEKGDIPEGYSVSREKKERFSLILESASTNQTSMYLCARRGAQETQYFGPGTRLLVL.

The chain has TRBV15 and TRBJ2-1; 8 bases map to TRBD1. Per germline, CDR1 LNHNV and CDR2 YYDKDF (reference sequence). Trimming took 3 bases from V and 8 from J; bases not matched to a gene: 15. CDR3 length: 17 residues. CDR3 nucleotide sequence: TGTGCCACCAGCAGGGTGACCAAGGACAGGGTTTTCGATGAGCAGTTCTTC. It yields the protein CATSRVTKDRVFDEQFF.

V is TRBV30 and J is TRBJ1-1; a possible D gene is TRBD1 (5 bases). Germline V gene sequence: CDR1 GTSNPN, CDR2 SVGIG (reference sequence). The CDR3 totals 15 residues. V was shortened by 1 base and J by 5 bases, with 17 bases between the two germline ends. CDR3 protein: CAWSAGDASGTEAFF. The CDR3 DNA is TGTGCCTGGAGTGCCGGGGACGCCTCTGGGACTGAAGCTTTCTTT.

This chain links TRBV15 with TRBJ2-6, with D hard to call. In germline, CDR1 is LNHNV, CDR2 YYDKDF (reference sequence). Trimming took off 1 base at V and 0 bases at J, with 7 bases between the two ends. The CDR3 has 16 amino acids. The CDR3 spells CATSRGRHSGANVLTF. The CDR3 nucleotides are TGTGCCACCAGCAGAGGACGGCACTCTGGGGCCAACGTCCTGACTTTC.

V usage is TRBV28 and J usage is TRBJ2-1, with D possibly called TRBD1 or TRBD2 (5 bases each). V lost 7 bases to trimming and J lost 2 bases, with 12 bases between them. The CDR3 totals 14 residues. Germline assignment: CDR1 MDHEN and CDR2 SYDVKM. DNA of the CDR3: TGTGCCAGCAATTGGGGGAGTACCTACAATGAGCAGTTCTTC. This encodes CASNWGSTYNEQFF.

The chain links TRBV6-6 to TRBJ2-1; 7 positions match TRBD2. This CDR3 is 14 amino acids long. Trimming at V came to 7 bases and at J to 3 bases, leaving 6 bases not matched to a gene. In germline, CDR1 is MNHNY, CDR2 SVGAGI (reference sequence). The CDR3 region is CASKLAINYNEQFF. The CDR3 DNA follows: TGTGCCAGCAAACTAGCGATTAACTACAATGAGCAGTTCTTC.

This rearrangement joins TRBV27 to TRBJ2-7; the D is unclear. The V gene's germline CDR1 is MNHEY and CDR2 SMNVEV (reference sequence). CDR3 length: 15 amino acids. Between the trimmed V and J ends, which lost 2 bases and 6 bases, there was a span of 17 bases. The CDR3 loop is CASSLVGQPRTEQYF. The CDR3, as DNA: TGTGCCAGCAGTTTAGTGGGCCAACCTCGTACCGAGCAGTACTTC.

The chain's CDR3 is CAWSPNSNEQYF. CDR3 DNA: TGTGCCTGGAGTCCCAACTCAAACGAGCAGTACTTC. This chain uses TRBV30 with TRBJ2-7; D ambiguous. The CDR3 contains 12 residues. The ends were cut back, 2 bases at V and 5 bases at J, with 10 bases in the middle. Looked up from germline, CDR1 is GTSNPN and CDR2 is SVGIG (reference sequence).